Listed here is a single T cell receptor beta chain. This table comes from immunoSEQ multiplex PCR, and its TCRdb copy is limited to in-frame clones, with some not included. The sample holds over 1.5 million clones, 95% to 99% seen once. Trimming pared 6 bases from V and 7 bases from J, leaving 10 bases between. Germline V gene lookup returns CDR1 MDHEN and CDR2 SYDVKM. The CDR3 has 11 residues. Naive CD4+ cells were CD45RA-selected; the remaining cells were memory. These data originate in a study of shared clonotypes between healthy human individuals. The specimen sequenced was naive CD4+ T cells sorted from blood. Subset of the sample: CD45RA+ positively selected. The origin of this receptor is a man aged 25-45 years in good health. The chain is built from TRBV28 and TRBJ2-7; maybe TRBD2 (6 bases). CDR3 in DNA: TGTGCCAGCAGGAATAGCGGTGAGCAGTACTTC. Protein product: CASRNSGEQYF.